These 32 T cell receptor beta chains share one sample of origin, sequenced in a study of post-analysis software for immune sequencing data. Findings and caveats of the study: A handful of TRBV segments, including TRBV5-6, TRBV5-1 and TRBV20-1, were more frequent in patients than controls.

Included in the TCR beta cDNA libraries were unique molecular identifiers. TCRdb recomputed calls from the PCR reads with MiXCR, one row per CDR3 protein. The sample has 600,000 to 750,000 distinct CDR3 sequences, 55% to 70% seen once. Their specific antigens are unknown. The sample comprised blood. These receptor sequences come from a girl aged 2-10 years with multiple sclerosis.

The sample holds a few counts of this clonotype. The chain links TRBV10-3 to TRBJ2-7; D is tentatively TRBD1 or TRBD2 (5 bases each). Germline CDR1 ENHRY, CDR2 SYGVKD. Deletions cut 9 bases from V and 2 bases from J, with 11 bases between. The CDR3 spans 12 residues. The DNA of the CDR3 is TGTGCCATTAGGGACCGCCCCTACGAGCAGTACTTC. Amino acid sequence: CAIRDRPYEQYF.

The chain combines TRBV20-1 with TRBJ2-5; TRBD2 matches 7 bases. The CDR3 has 13 residues. V was pared by 3 bases and J by 5 bases, with 6 bases of the junction left unmatched. The germline V gene has CDR1 DFQATT and CDR2 SNEGSKA (reference sequence). The CDR3 DNA sequence: TGCAGTGCTAGGGACGGGGGGTTGGAGACCCAGTACTTC. Translated: CSARDGGLETQYF.

This clonotype was counted many times. This chain uses TRBV6-2 or TRBV6-3 with TRBJ2-3, with TRBD1 matching over 8 bases. V gave up 2 bases and J gave up 0 bases; unmatched junction bases: 1. The CDR3 extends over 15 amino acids. The V gene's germline CDR1 is MNHEY and CDR2 SVGEGT. CDR3 nucleotide sequence: TGTGCCAGCAGTTACAGGGACAGGAGCACAGATACGCAGTATTTT. This codes for CASSYRDRSTDTQYF.

The V gene is TRBV6-6, the J gene TRBJ2-3; TRBD1 might be the D (5 bases). Germline V gene data show CDR1 as MNHNY and CDR2 as SVGAGI (reference sequence). The CDR3 is made up of 13 amino acids. Deletions cut 10 bases from V and 0 bases from J, with 11 bases between. This CDR3 is CATWAGSTDTQYF. The CDR3 DNA follows: TGTGCCACCTGGGCAGGGAGCACAGATACGCAGTATTTT.

The rearrangement uses TRBV7-2 and TRBJ2-1; D tentatively fits TRBD1 or TRBD2 (5 bases each). V was cut by 1 base and J by 2 bases, with 15 bases left in between. This CDR3 has 17 residues. CDR1 and CDR2 (germline): SGHTA, FQGNSA. The CDR3 nucleotides are TGTGCCAGCAGCTTAGGAGGGGCCTCGGGCGCCTACAATGAGCAGTTCTTC. Amino acid sequence: CASSLGGASGAYNEQFF.

This clonotype turned up a few times. The chain employs TRBV20-1 and TRBJ1-1; 9 positions match TRBD1. The germline V gene encodes CDR1 DFQATT and CDR2 SNEGSKA (reference sequence). CDR3 size: 14 residues. V lost 4 bases, J lost 5 bases, and 8 bases stayed unmatched. This chain's CDR3 is CSATRQGGETEAFF. The CDR3 DNA is TGCAGTGCTACCCGACAGGGGGGGGAAACTGAAGCTTTCTTT.

The chain joins TRBV28 to TRBJ2-5; D unresolved. Per germline, CDR1 MDHEN and CDR2 SYDVKM. Trimming removed 5 bases at V and 0 bases at J, with 13 bases between. The CDR3 length is 15 residues. CDR3 sequence (DNA): TGTGCCAGCAGTCCGACACGAATATACCAAGAGACCCAGTACTTC. This encodes CASSPTRIYQETQYF.

The J gene is TRBJ1-1, the V gene TRBV7-9, with TRBD1 matching 10 bases. V was clipped by 5 bases and J by 4 bases; unmatched bases: 7. CDR3 length equals 15 residues. The germline gives CDR1 SEHNR, CDR2 FQNEAQ (reference sequence). This CDR3 is CASSTRTGGTTEAFF. DNA of the CDR3: TGTGCCAGCAGCACCCGGACAGGGGGGACCACTGAAGCTTTCTTT. The full variable domain, in which reference TRBV7-9 and TRBJ1-1 provide the parts outside the CDR3, is DTGVSQNPRHKITKRGQNVTFRCDPISEHNRLYWYRQTLGQGPEFLTYFQNEAQLEKSRLLSDRFSAERPKGSFSTLEIQRTEQGDSAMYLCASSTRTGGTTEAFFGQGTRLTVV.

V usage is TRBV3-1 and J usage is TRBJ2-5; D is unclear. The assigned J gene may be wrong: the sequence end matches TRBJ2-1 better. CDR1 is LGHDT and CDR2 is YNNKEL in the germline V gene (reference sequence). This CDR3 is 12 amino acids long. CDR3 in DNA: TGTGCCAGCAGCCAAGGGGGTTTCGGGCAGTTCTTC. Translation: CASSQGGFGQFF.

The V and J genes are TRBV15 and TRBJ2-5; the D call may be TRBD1 or TRBD2 (6 bases each). The CDR3 runs to 14 residues. Germline V lookup: CDR1 LNHNV, CDR2 YYDKDF (reference sequence). Trimming left V 5 bases short and J 1 base short, with 11 bases between. Here the CDR3 DNA reads TGTGCCACCAGCGAGGGGGACTTCCAAGAGACCCAGTACTTC. Its protein is CATSEGDFQETQYF.

The chain uses TRBV15 and TRBJ1-5; 7 bases are shared with TRBD1. The CDR3 is made up of 14 amino acids. With 3 bases clipped from V and 7 bases from J, the junction kept 6 bases outside the gene matches. CDR1 and CDR2 (germline): LNHNV, YYDKDF (reference sequence). In DNA, the CDR3 is TGTGCCACCAGCAGTACAGGGGTGGGGCAGCCCCAGCATTTT. Amino acid sequence: CATSSTGVGQPQHF.

The chain carries TRBV29-1 and TRBJ1-2; D not certain. The CDR3 runs to 14 residues. Germline V gene lookup returns CDR1 SQVTM and CDR2 ANQGSEA. V lost 4 bases and J 7 bases, leaving 19 bases between the germline ends. This chain's CDR3 is CSVGFEVVGSGYTF. DNA for the CDR3: TGCAGCGTTGGCTTCGAGGTAGTGGGAAGTGGCTACACCTTC.

This chain links TRBV14 with TRBJ2-5; TRBD1 matches at 8 bases. V shed 4 bases, J shed 1 base, and the junction held 11 bases outside the gene matches. This CDR3 has 17 amino acids. Germline lookup yields CDR1 SGHDN and CDR2 FVKESK. CDR3 sequence: CASSPRTGTGSQETQYF. CDR3 bases: TGTGCCAGCAGCCCTCGGACCGGGACAGGATCCCAAGAGACCCAGTACTTC.

The chain uses TRBV12-3 or TRBV12-4 and TRBJ2-1; D may be TRBD1 (6 bases). The CDR3 sequence is 14 residues long. Trimming left V 5 bases short and J 11 bases short, with 19 bases between. As DNA, the CDR3 is TGTGCCAGCAGTCCTCCCGATGGGACACCCCAGCAGTTCTTC. Translating it yields CASSPPDGTPQQFF.

This clonotype has more than one count but fewer than ten. The V gene is TRBV29-1, the J gene TRBJ1-2; 8 nucleotides line up with TRBD1. CDR1 SQVTM and CDR2 ANQGSEA come from the germline V gene. CDR3 size: 11 residues. Trimming at V came to 7 bases and at J to 8 bases, leaving 6 bases not matched to a gene. This CDR3 reads CSAPDRGGYTF. The CDR3 DNA reads as TGCAGCGCCCCTGACAGGGGAGGCTACACCTTC.

The table lists this clonotype with a few counts. The chain joins TRBV5-1 to TRBJ1-1; 7 bases agree with TRBD1. Per the germline V gene, CDR1 is SGHRS and CDR2 is YFSETQ. Losses at the gene ends were 4 bases for V and 0 bases for J; bases not matched to a gene: 6. The CDR3 has 15 residues. The CDR3 DNA sequence: TGCGCCAGCAGCCCGGAGACAGGGATGAACACTGAAGCTTTCTTT. Translating it yields CASSPETGMNTEAFF.

This clonotype has a handful of counts. This chain links TRBV7-9 with TRBJ2-5, with 9 nucleotides matching TRBD1. Trimming took 3 bases from V and 0 from J; bases not matched to a gene: 2. The germline CDR1 and CDR2 sequences are SEHNR and FQNEAQ (reference sequence). The CDR3 totals 15 residues. The CDR3 loop reads CASSLRTGDQETQYF. As DNA, the CDR3 is TGTGCCAGCAGCTTGAGGACAGGGGACCAAGAGACCCAGTACTTC.

The chain uses TRBV4-2 and TRBJ2-1, with 8 bases identical to TRBD2. The CDR3 runs to 16 residues. Losses at the gene ends were 4 bases for V and 2 bases for J; bases not matched to a gene: 7. Germline CDR1 is LGHNA and CDR2 is YNFKEQ. The CDR3: CASSREGLEAYNEQFF. The CDR3 nucleotides are TGTGCCAGCAGCCGAGAGGGACTAGAGGCCTACAATGAGCAGTTCTTC.

The chain couples TRBV7-9 to TRBJ2-4; 14 nucleotides match TRBD2. CDR1 and CDR2 from the germline V gene are SEHNR and FQNEAQ (reference sequence). The CDR3 is 17 amino acids. The V gene end was trimmed by 5 bases and the J gene end by 6 bases; junction bases not matched to a gene: 9. CDR3 loop: CASSRTAGTSGGNIQYF. The CDR3 nucleotides are TGTGCCAGCAGCCGCACCGCCGGGACTAGCGGGGGAAACATTCAGTACTTC.

The chain is built from TRBV5-6 and TRBJ2-1; 9 positions agree with TRBD1. The CDR3 spans 15 residues. Germline values: CDR1 SGHDT, CDR2 YYEEEE. Losses at the gene ends were 2 bases for V and 6 bases for J; bases not matched to a gene: 6. CDR3: CASSFRGTGRNEQFF. CDR3 in DNA: TGTGCCAGCAGCTTCCGGGGGACAGGGCGCAATGAGCAGTTCTTC.

This chain links TRBV20-1 with TRBJ1-1; 8 bases agree with TRBD1. The CDR3 covers 17 residues. Germline V gene lookup returns CDR1 DFQATT and CDR2 SNEGSKA (reference sequence). After removal of 0 bases from V and 0 bases from J, the junction contained 9 bases not matched to a gene. This CDR3 is CSARDFSPGQVNTEAFF. DNA of the CDR3: TGCAGTGCTAGAGACTTCTCCCCGGGACAGGTGAACACTGAAGCTTTCTTT.

The CDR3 DNA sequence: TGTGCCAGCAGCTTAGTGGTCCCAGGGAACAACTATGGCTACACCTTC. Translation gives CASSLVVPGNNYGYTF. The V call is TRBV13, the J call TRBJ1-2, with D possibly TRBD1 on 5 matching bases. In germline, CDR1 is PRHDT, CDR2 FYEKMQ (reference sequence). The CDR3 has 16 residues. Trimming left V 1 base short and J 2 bases short, with 14 bases between.

The chain uses TRBV15 and TRBJ1-5; 7 bases line up with TRBD1. This CDR3 has 16 residues. The trim removed 0 bases at V and 5 bases at J, leaving 7 bases unmatched. CDR1 is LNHNV and CDR2 is YYDKDF in the germline V gene (reference sequence). In DNA form, the CDR3 reads TGTGCCACCAGCAGAGATAAGACAGGGAAGTATCAGCCCCAGCATTTT. Translated: CATSRDKTGKYQPQHF. Based on the CDR3 plus reference TRBV15 and TRBJ1-5, the full variable domain is DAMVIQNPRYQVTQFGKPVTLSCSQTLNHNVMYWYQQKSSQAPKLLFHYYDKDFNNEADTPDNFQSRRPNTSFCFLDIRSPGLGDTAMYLCATSRDKTGKYQPQHFGDGTRLSIL.

This clonotype occurred a few times. This chain connects TRBV7-2 to TRBJ2-7; 7 nucleotides line up with TRBD1. Germline CDR1 and CDR2: SGHTA and FQGNSA. The CDR3 totals 15 residues. The V and J ends lost 4 bases and 5 bases, in that order; junction bases with no gene match: 11. The CDR3 region is CASSSPRETGDEQYF. Here the CDR3 DNA reads TGTGCCAGCAGCTCCCCACGCGAAACAGGGGACGAGCAGTACTTC.

The J gene is TRBJ2-7, the V gene TRBV4-1, with D perhaps assigned TRBD1 or TRBD2 (5 bases each). CDR1 MGHRA and CDR2 YSYEKL come from the germline V gene. The CDR3 is 15 residues long. V dropped 7 bases and J dropped 1 base, with 17 bases sitting between them. The CDR3 spells CASTAGFGGSYEQYF. CDR3 in DNA: TGCGCCAGCACCGCAGGGTTCGGCGGGTCCTACGAGCAGTACTTC.

The chain couples TRBV5-1 to TRBJ2-7, with TRBD1 as a possible D gene (6 bases). V was shortened by 1 base and J by 2 bases, with 22 bases between the two germline ends. This CDR3 is built from 18 residues. Germline lookup yields CDR1 SGHRS and CDR2 YFSETQ. This chain's CDR3 is CASSLQTSGHSVAYEQYF. Here the CDR3 DNA reads TGCGCCAGCAGCTTGCAGACCTCGGGACACTCGGTTGCCTACGAGCAGTACTTC.

As concerns this clonotype: Germline is not matched at one junction end, which may reflect a read error. This sequence joins TRBV5-1 and TRBJ2-3; no clear D gene. Germline CDR1 SGHRS, CDR2 YFSETQ. The CDR3 is 13 residues long. The CDR3 nucleotides are TGCGCCAGCAGCTTGGCCGGAGCCGATACGCTGTATTTT. It translates to CASSLAGADTLYF. Full variable domain (outside the CDR3, taken from reference TRBV5-1 and TRBJ2-3): KAGVTQTPRYLIKTRGQQVTLSCSPISGHRSVSWYQQTPGQGLQFLFEYFSETQRNKGNFPGRFSGRQFSNSRSEMNVSTLELGDSALYLCASSLAGADTLYFGPGTRLTVL.

The rearrangement joins TRBV10-3 to TRBJ2-1, with 9 nucleotides matching TRBD1. CDR1 is ENHRY, CDR2 SYGVKD, per germline. The trim removed 6 bases at V and 4 bases at J, leaving 7 bases unmatched. The CDR3 covers 15 residues. The CDR3 loop is CAISEGTGTYNEQFF. DNA for the CDR3: TGTGCCATCAGCGAAGGGACAGGGACTTACAATGAGCAGTTCTTC.

This chain links TRBV30 with TRBJ2-5; 7 bases line up with TRBD1. Looked up from germline, CDR1 is GTSNPN and CDR2 is SVGIG (reference sequence). There are 13 residues in the CDR3. The V and J ends lost 3 bases and 6 bases, in that order; junction bases with no gene match: 7. CDR3 region: CAWRPTGAKTQYF. CDR3 nucleotides: TGTGCCTGGAGACCAACAGGGGCTAAGACCCAGTACTTC.

This chain joins TRBV12-3 or TRBV12-4 and TRBJ2-1; 8 bases match TRBD1. The J segment lost 0 bases and the V segment lost 5 bases, leaving 6 bases of the junction unmatched. The CDR3 is 16 residues long. The CDR3 reads CASSPTGASSYNEQFF. For the CDR3, the DNA is TGTGCCAGCAGTCCGACAGGGGCTAGCTCCTACAATGAGCAGTTCTTC.

J is TRBJ2-3 and V is TRBV6-1; D may be TRBD1 (6 bases). The ends were cut back, 5 bases at V and 9 bases at J, with 18 bases in the middle. The length of the CDR3 is 14 residues. Germline-derived CDR1 and CDR2 are MNHNS and SASEGT. The CDR3 sequence is CASSSEQGWFTQYF. The CDR3 nucleotides read TGTGCCAGCAGTTCGGAACAGGGTTGGTTCACGCAGTATTTT.

The chain carries TRBV20-1 and TRBJ1-2; D gene unclear. Germline values: CDR1 DFQATT, CDR2 SNEGSKA (reference sequence). The CDR3 length is 11 residues. With 4 bases removed from V and 3 bases from J, the gap between germline ends came to 6 bases. The CDR3 reads CSAITDYGYTF. CDR3 DNA sequence: TGCAGTGCTATTACGGACTATGGCTACACCTTC.